This TCR beta chain was recovered during a study of human T cells and chemical hapten exposure. The J segment lost 3 bases and the V segment lost 6 bases, leaving 3 bases of the junction unmatched. The CDR3 runs 14 residues. Looked up from germline, CDR1 is KGHDR and CDR2 is SFDVKD. TCRdb recomputed calls from the RACE reads with MiXCR, one row per CDR3 protein. This table holds about 380,000 distinct CDR3 sequences, about 5.1% found once. Time point noted: pre-sensitization, week 0. Treatment described: therapeutic diphenylcyclopropenone sensitization with weekly scalp DPC. The chain is built from TRBV24-1 and TRBJ2-1; 8 positions match TRBD1. The sample consisted of whole blood, taken in connection with sensitization to the hapten diphenylcyclopropenone (DPC). The TCR sequence derives from a woman aged 45-65 years with alopecia areata. Some clones in this sample may be carry-over from other donors' samples. The CDR3, as DNA: TGTGCCACCAGTTCAGGGGGCATCTACAATGAGCAGTTCTTC. It specifies CATSSGGIYNEQFF.